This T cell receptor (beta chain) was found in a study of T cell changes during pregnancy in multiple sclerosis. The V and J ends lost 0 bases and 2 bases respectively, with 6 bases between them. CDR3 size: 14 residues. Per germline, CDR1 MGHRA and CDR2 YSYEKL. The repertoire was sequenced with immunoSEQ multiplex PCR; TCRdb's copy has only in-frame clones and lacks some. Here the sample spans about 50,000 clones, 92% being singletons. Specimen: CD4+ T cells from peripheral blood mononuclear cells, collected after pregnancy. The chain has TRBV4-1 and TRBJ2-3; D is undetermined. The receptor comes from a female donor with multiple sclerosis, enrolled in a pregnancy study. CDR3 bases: TGCGCCAGCAGCCAAGATCAGGCCACAGATACGCAGTATTTT. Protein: CASSQDQATDTQYF.